What follows describes a single T cell receptor (beta chain). The data were taken from a study of OX40 agonist ivuxolimab in advanced cancers. Study context: Three partial responders included one hepatocellular carcinoma patient and two cutaneous melanoma patients.

Produced via immunoSEQ multiplex PCR; TCRdb's table is partial and in-frame only. The table shows some 90,000 clones, with more than 70% occurring only once. Patients who had autoimmune disease history or got systemic immunosuppression were left out. The junction had 8 bases not matched to a gene; V was cut back by 5 bases and J by 7 bases. Germline V gene lookup returns CDR1 SEHNR and CDR2 FQNEAQ (reference sequence). The CDR3 runs to 17 residues. The TCR sequence derives from an adult with an advanced solid tumor such as melanoma, head and neck, liver or kidney cancer. The material was CD4+ or CD8+ T cells sorted from blood, obtained in a trial of the OX40 agonist ivuxolimab. The gene calls are TRBV7-9 and TRBJ2-1; 16 bases align to TRBD2. CDR3 DNA sequence: TGTGCCAGCAGCCCCGGGACTAGCGGGAGGGCTGAGAATGAGCAGTTCTTC. Translation gives CASSPGTSGRAENEQFF. Variable domain in full (rest from reference TRBV7-9 and TRBJ2-1): DTGVSQNPRHKITKRGQNVTFRCDPISEHNRLYWYRQTLGQGPEFLTYFQNEAQLEKSRLLSDRFSAERPKGSFSTLEIQRTEQGDSAMYLCASSPGTSGRAENEQFFGPGTRLTVL.